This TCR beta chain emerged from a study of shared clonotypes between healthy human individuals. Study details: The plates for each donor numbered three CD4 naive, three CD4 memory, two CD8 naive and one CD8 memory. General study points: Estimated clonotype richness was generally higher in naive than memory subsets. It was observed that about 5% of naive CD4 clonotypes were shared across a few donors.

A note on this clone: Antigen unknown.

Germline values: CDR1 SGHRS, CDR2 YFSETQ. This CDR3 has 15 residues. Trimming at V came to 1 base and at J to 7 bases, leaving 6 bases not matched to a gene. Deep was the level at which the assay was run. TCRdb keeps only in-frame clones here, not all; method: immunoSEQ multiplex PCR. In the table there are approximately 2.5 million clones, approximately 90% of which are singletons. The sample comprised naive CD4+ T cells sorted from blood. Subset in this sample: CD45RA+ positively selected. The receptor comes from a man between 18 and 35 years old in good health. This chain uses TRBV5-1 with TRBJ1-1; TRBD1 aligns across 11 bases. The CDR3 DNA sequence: TGCGCCAGCAGCTTGCTACGGACAGGGGGCAATGAAGCTTTCTTT. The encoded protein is CASSLLRTGGNEAFF.